The 16 T cell receptor beta chains below all came from one sample that was sequenced in a study of T-cell memory formation after mild COVID-19. Via MiXCR, TCRdb re-called the 5' RACE reads, giving one row per CDR3 protein. This repertoire shows almost 250,000 distinct CDR3 sequences, 15% found once; its top ten account for around 2.2%. What was sequenced was PBMCs or a T cell subset sorted from them (not recorded which). The receptors come from an adult woman who had mild COVID-19 (a few samples of this study predate the infection). Cell type and time point are not known.

Only a few counts were recorded for this clonotype. The chain combines TRBV6-1 with TRBJ1-1, with D possibly being TRBD1 (6 bases). This CDR3 region has 16 residues. The germline V gene has CDR1 MNHNS and CDR2 SASEGT. Trimming removed 0 bases from V and 4 bases from J, with 15 bases in between. The CDR3 coding sequence is TGTGCCAGCAGTGAAGCGCGGGCAGGGGAACGCACTGAAGCTTTCTTT. This sequence encodes CASSEARAGERTEAFF.

This rearrangement joins TRBV7-6 to TRBJ1-6; D is unresolved. The CDR3 is 18 amino acids. Trimming stripped 1 base from V and 9 bases from J, with 22 bases between. Germline V gene lookup returns CDR1 SGHVS and CDR2 FNYEAQ. CDR3 loop: CASSLGWVDGVASSPLHF. The CDR3, as DNA: TGTGCCAGCAGCTTAGGTTGGGTAGATGGGGTGGCCAGTTCACCCCTCCACTTT.

This clonotype was counted a few times. CDR3 sequence: CSTKTSGREYF. The CDR3 nucleotides are TGCAGTACGAAAACTAGCGGGAGGGAGTACTTC. This chain joins TRBV20-1 and TRBJ2-7, with 13 bases lining up with TRBD2. In germline, CDR1 is DFQATT, CDR2 SNEGSKA (reference sequence). This CDR3 spans 11 amino acids. With 8 bases clipped from V and 11 bases from J, the junction kept 6 bases outside the gene matches.

Only a few counts were recorded for this clonotype. The rearrangement links TRBV20-1 to TRBJ1-2, with D hard to call. The germline V and J ends were trimmed by 5 bases and 0 bases, with 10 bases remaining between them. The CDR3 length is 13 residues. CDR1 is DFQATT, CDR2 SNEGSKA, per germline (reference sequence). Here the CDR3 DNA reads TGCAGTGCTGGGCCAGGTTCTAACTATGGCTACACCTTC. As protein: CSAGPGSNYGYTF.

This clonotype was picked up a small number of times. J is TRBJ1-1 and V is TRBV6-2 or TRBV6-3; D remains ambiguous. Trimming shortened V by 2 bases and J by 6 bases, and 13 bases separated the two germline ends. This CDR3 comprises 14 residues. CDR1 and CDR2 from the germline V gene are MNHEY and SVGEGT. CDR3 DNA: TGTGCCAGCAGTTACGTCCTGAACTGGGCTGAAGCTTTCTTT. Translating it yields CASSYVLNWAEAFF.

This clonotype has a count of ten or more. The chain couples TRBV24-1 to TRBJ2-2, with 8 nucleotides matching TRBD1. Germline CDR1 and CDR2: KGHDR and SFDVKD. The CDR3 is 14 residues long. The V and J ends lost 7 bases and 6 bases, in that order; junction bases with no gene match: 6. The CDR3 sequence: CATRGQGTAGELFF. The CDR3 DNA reads as TGTGCCACCAGAGGACAGGGAACGGCCGGGGAGCTGTTTTTT.

This clonotype has just a few counts. The chain combines TRBV30 with TRBJ1-1; maybe TRBD1 (6 bases). The length of the CDR3 is 14 residues. The germline V gene has CDR1 GTSNPN and CDR2 SVGIG (reference sequence). Trimming left V 5 bases short and J 6 bases short, with 19 bases between. The CDR3 spells CAWRFVGGLAEAFF. In DNA, the CDR3 is TGTGCCTGGCGTTTCGTTGGGGGGCTGGCTGAAGCTTTCTTT. Drawing the rest from reference TRBV30 and TRBJ1-1, the complete variable domain is SQTIHQWPATLVQPVGSPLSLECTVEGTSNPNLYWYRQAAGRGLQLLFYSVGIGQISSEVPQNLSASRPQDRQFILSSKKLLLSDSGFYLCAWRFVGGLAEAFFGQGTRLTVV.

V usage is TRBV25-1 and J usage is TRBJ2-5, with no clear D. The V end was cut by 3 bases, the J end by 2 bases, with 13 bases between. The V gene's germline CDR1 is MGHDK and CDR2 SYGVNS. The CDR3 has 15 amino acids. The CDR3 region has the DNA TGTGCCAGCAGTGACCGTGGCTGGAAGCAAGAGACCCAGTACTTC. It codes for CASSDRGWKQETQYF.

The genes are TRBV30 and TRBJ1-2, with D perhaps matching TRBD1 (5 bases). Trimming cost V 8 bases and J 4 bases, with 20 bases left between them. In germline, CDR1 is GTSNPN, CDR2 SVGIG (reference sequence). There are 14 residues in the CDR3. This chain's CDR3 is CAGTHRGSSYGYTF. DNA for the CDR3: TGTGCCGGAACTCACCGGGGCTCCAGCTATGGCTACACCTTC.

This clonotype was counted only a few times. This chain links TRBV12-3 or TRBV12-4 with TRBJ2-5; D is perhaps TRBD1 (6 bases). This CDR3 region has 14 residues. V was cut by 7 bases and J by 4 bases, with 16 bases left in between. Here the CDR3 DNA reads TGTGCCAGCACCCCAAGTCGAGGGGGAGAGACCCAGTACTTC. Translating it yields CASTPSRGGETQYF.

This clonotype was detected a few times. This chain uses TRBV12-3 or TRBV12-4 with TRBJ2-4; D may be TRBD2 (6 bases). The CDR3 has 13 amino acids. Trimming shortened V by 6 bases and J by 11 bases, and 17 bases separated the two germline ends. The CDR3 nucleotides are TGTGCCAGCAGAGAAACCGTGGGAGGCGTTCAGTACTTC. This translates into CASRETVGGVQYF.

The V call is TRBV5-1, the J call TRBJ1-2; possible D gene TRBD1, 6 bases. The V end was cut by 5 bases, the J end by 4 bases, with 12 bases between. This CDR3 comprises 13 residues. Germline V lookup: CDR1 SGHRS, CDR2 YFSETQ. CDR3 amino acids: CASSGGLSYGYTF. CDR3 coding DNA: TGCGCCAGCAGTGGGGGGCTGAGCTATGGCTACACCTTC.

In this sample, this clonotype turned up a few times. This chain links TRBV12-3 or TRBV12-4 with TRBJ1-4, with TRBD1 matching over 7 bases. The trim removed 5 bases at V and 4 bases at J, leaving 4 bases unmatched. The CDR3 runs 14 residues. This CDR3 is CASSLGTVNEKLFF. The CDR3 nucleotides are TGTGCCAGCAGTCTTGGGACAGTTAATGAAAAACTGTTTTTT.

This clonotype was detected many times. This sequence joins TRBV6-6 and TRBJ2-3, with 12 bases identical to TRBD2. J was trimmed by 0 bases and V by 5 bases; bases with no gene match: 15. Germline lookup yields CDR1 MNHNY and CDR2 SVGAGI (reference sequence). This CDR3 has 20 residues. CDR3 region: CASSPPSGLAGKSSTDTQYF. CDR3 nucleotides: TGTGCCAGCAGTCCGCCGAGCGGACTAGCGGGAAAATCTAGCACAGATACGCAGTATTTT.

This clonotype has more than one count but fewer than ten. The gene calls are TRBV5-4 and TRBJ1-6; 7 bases fit TRBD1. The CDR3 runs 17 residues. V lost 0 bases, J lost 7 bases, and 10 bases stayed unmatched. Per germline, CDR1 SGHNT and CDR2 YYREEE (reference sequence). CDR3 DNA: TGTGCCAGCAGCTTGGACAGGACAGGCCCCGGGAATTCACCCCTCCACTTT. Amino acids: CASSLDRTGPGNSPLHF.

This chain uses TRBV5-1 with TRBJ1-1; 8 nucleotides align to TRBD1. The CDR3 loop spans 15 amino acids. The germline V gene has CDR1 SGHRS and CDR2 YFSETQ. J lost 0 bases, V lost 6 bases, and 7 bases had no gene match. CDR3 in DNA: TGCGCCAGCACCCCGGACAGGGCCCTGAACACTGAAGCTTTCTTT. Translated, it gives CASTPDRALNTEAFF. Together with reference TRBV5-1 and TRBJ1-1, the CDR3 gives the full variable domain: KAGVTQTPRYLIKTRGQQVTLSCSPISGHRSVSWYQQTPGQGLQFLFEYFSETQRNKGNFPGRFSGRQFSNSRSEMNVSTLELGDSALYLCASTPDRALNTEAFFGQGTRLTVV.